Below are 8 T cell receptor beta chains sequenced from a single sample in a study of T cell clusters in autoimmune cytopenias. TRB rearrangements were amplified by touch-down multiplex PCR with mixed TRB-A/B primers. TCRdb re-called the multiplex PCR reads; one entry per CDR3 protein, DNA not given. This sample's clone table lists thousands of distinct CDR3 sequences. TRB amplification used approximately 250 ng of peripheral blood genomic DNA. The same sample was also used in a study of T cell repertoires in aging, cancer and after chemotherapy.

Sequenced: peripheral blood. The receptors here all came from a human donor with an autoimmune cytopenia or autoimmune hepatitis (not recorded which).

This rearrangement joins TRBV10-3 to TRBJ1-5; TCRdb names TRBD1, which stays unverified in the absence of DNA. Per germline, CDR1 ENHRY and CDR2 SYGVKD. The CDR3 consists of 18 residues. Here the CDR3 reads CAISKSTSLGVNNQPQHF.

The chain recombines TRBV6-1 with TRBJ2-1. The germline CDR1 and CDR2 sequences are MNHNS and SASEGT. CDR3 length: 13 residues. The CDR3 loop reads CASSQGSYNEQFF.

The CDR3 is CASSPGQELQQYF. The chain is built from TRBV18 and TRBJ2-7; TCRdb outputs TRBD1, but without DNA this stays unchecked. Germline loops: CDR1 KGHSH, CDR2 LQKENI. The CDR3 length is 13 residues.

Here the CDR3 reads CAISDNSGGNTGELFF. The chain employs TRBV10-3 and TRBJ2-2; TCRdb designates TRBD2, a call that cannot be tested without DNA. This CDR3 spans 16 amino acids. Per germline, CDR1 ENHRY and CDR2 SYGVKD.

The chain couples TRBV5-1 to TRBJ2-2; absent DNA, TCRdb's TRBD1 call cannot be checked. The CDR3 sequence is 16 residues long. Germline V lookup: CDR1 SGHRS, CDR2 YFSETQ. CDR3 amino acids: CASSLEGQEITGELFF.

This chain's CDR3 is CASSLGGGLNQPQHF. The V gene is TRBV5-1, the J gene TRBJ1-5; TCRdb picks TRBD1, but there is no DNA to check that call. Germline CDR1 reads SGHRS; CDR2 reads YFSETQ. The length of the CDR3 is 15 residues. Variable domain in full (rest from reference TRBV5-1 and TRBJ1-5): KAGVTQTPRYLIKTRGQQVTLSCSPISGHRSVSWYQQTPGQGLQFLFEYFSETQRNKGNFPGRFSGRQFSNSRSEMNVSTLELGDSALYLCASSLGGGLNQPQHFGDGTRLSIL.

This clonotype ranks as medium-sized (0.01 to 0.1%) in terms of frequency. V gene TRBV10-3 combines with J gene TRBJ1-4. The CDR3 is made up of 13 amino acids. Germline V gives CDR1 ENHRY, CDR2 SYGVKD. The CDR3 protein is CAISRDLGEKLFF.

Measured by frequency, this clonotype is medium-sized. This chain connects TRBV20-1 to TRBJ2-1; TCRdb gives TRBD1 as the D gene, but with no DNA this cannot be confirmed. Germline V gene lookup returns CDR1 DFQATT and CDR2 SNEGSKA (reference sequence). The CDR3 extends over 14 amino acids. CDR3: CSARSAGHYNEQFF.